These 30 T cell receptor beta chains were all obtained from the same sample, sequenced in a study of blood T cell repertoires in COVID-19. Some clones are missing from TCRdb's copy, which holds only in-frame ones; the method was immunoSEQ multiplex PCR. The sample includes approximately 98,000 clones, approximately 82% of them seen just once. The sample consisted of peripheral blood. The receptor source for this set is a man between 60 and 75 years old with acute or convalescent COVID-19.

V is TRBV30 and J is TRBJ2-5; D is unclear. Germline V gene data show CDR1 as GTSNPN and CDR2 as SVGIG (reference sequence). The CDR3 runs to 12 residues. The V end was cut by 2 bases, the J end by 6 bases, with 10 bases between. CDR3 in amino acids: CAWSLGQKTQYF. The CDR3 DNA sequence: TGTGCCTGGAGTTTGGGCCAGAAGACCCAGTACTTC.

V gene TRBV14 combines with J gene TRBJ2-2, with 7 bases aligning to TRBD1. CDR3 length equals 16 residues. V lost 4 bases, J lost 0 bases, and 5 bases stayed unmatched. Looked up from germline, CDR1 is SGHDN and CDR2 is FVKESK. CDR3 coding DNA: TGTGCCAGCAGCCGACGACAGGGAACGAACACCGGGGAGCTGTTTTTT. Its protein product is CASSRRQGTNTGELFF.

This clone turned up a few times. V and J are TRBV28 and TRBJ2-3; 13 bases are shared with TRBD2. Germline V gene data show CDR1 as MDHEN and CDR2 as SYDVKM. This CDR3 comprises 15 residues. After removal of 5 bases from V and 8 bases from J, the junction contained 7 bases not matched to a gene. The CDR3 region is CASSKRTSGRPTQYF. The CDR3 DNA is TGTGCCAGCAGTAAAAGGACTAGCGGGAGACCTACGCAGTATTTT.

This rearrangement joins TRBV6-5 to TRBJ2-1; possible D gene TRBD1, 6 bases. The length of the CDR3 is 12 residues. V was trimmed by 6 bases and J by 10 bases, leaving 13 bases between them. Germline CDR1 and CDR2: MNHEY and SVGAGI. DNA for the CDR3: TGTGCCAGCAGCTACGACAGGAAAGAGCAGTTCTTC. Its protein product is CASSYDRKEQFF.

The chain is built from TRBV6-6 and TRBJ2-7, with 9 bases aligning to TRBD1. Germline loops: CDR1 MNHNY, CDR2 SVGAGI (reference sequence). CDR3 length: 14 amino acids. The junction had 2 bases not matched to a gene; V was cut back by 0 bases and J by 5 bases. The CDR3 nucleotides read TGTGCCAGCAGTTACTCAGGACAGGGGAACGAGCAGTACGTC. Residues: CASSYSGQGNEQYV.

This clone has just one count. The gene calls are TRBV12-5 and TRBJ2-7, with D possibly matching TRBD2 (6 bases). This CDR3 is 14 amino acids long. Germline V gives CDR1 LGHNT, CDR2 FRNRAP. The germline V and J ends were trimmed by 6 bases and 7 bases, with 19 bases remaining between them. The CDR3 loop reads CASGPGLEQGEQYF. CDR3 nucleotides: TGTGCTAGTGGCCCGGGACTGGAGCAGGGAGAGCAGTACTTC.

V usage is TRBV30 and J usage is TRBJ2-6, with a tentative D call TRBD1 (6 bases). The germline V gene has CDR1 GTSNPN and CDR2 SVGIG (reference sequence). V was shortened by 5 bases and J by 0 bases, with 11 bases between the two germline ends. The CDR3 runs 15 residues. CDR3 nucleotide sequence: TGTGCCTGGTCCACAGGGAGCTCTGGGGCCAACGTCCTGACTTTC. Amino acid sequence: CAWSTGSSGANVLTF.

This clone was recorded a few times. The sample has other DNA sequences that encode this CDR3 too. The V call is TRBV6-2 or TRBV6-3, the J call TRBJ2-5; no firm D call. The CDR3 runs to 13 residues. Between the trimmed V and J ends, which lost 6 bases and 1 base, there was a span of 9 bases. Germline values: CDR1 MNHEY, CDR2 SVGEGT. The CDR3 spells CASSPTGQETQYF. The CDR3 nucleotides are TGTGCCAGCAGCCCAACGGGCCAAGAGACCCAGTACTTC.

A few counts support this clone. The chain is built from TRBV11-2 and TRBJ1-6; D gene unclear. The CDR3 covers 15 residues. Germline CDR1 reads SGHAT; CDR2 reads FQNNGV. The V gene lost 0 bases and the J gene lost 7 bases, with 10 bases spanning the gap. CDR3 sequence reads: CASSLDQTKNSPLHF. DNA for the CDR3: TGTGCCAGCAGCTTAGATCAGACTAAGAATTCACCCCTCCACTTT.

The gene calls are TRBV19 and TRBJ1-1, with 7 nucleotides matching TRBD1. J was trimmed by 3 bases and V by 9 bases; bases with no gene match: 7. CDR3 length equals 13 residues. Germline V gene data show CDR1 as LNHDA and CDR2 as SQIVND (reference sequence). The CDR3: CASKSTGDTEAFF. CDR3 in DNA: TGTGCCAGCAAAAGTACAGGGGACACTGAAGCTTTCTTT.

The gene calls are TRBV28 and TRBJ1-5, with D possibly TRBD1 on 5 matching bases. The CDR3 covers 15 residues. Germline CDR1 MDHEN, CDR2 SYDVKM. V lost 2 bases to trimming and J lost 3 bases, with 11 bases between them. This CDR3 is CASSLDRGDNQPQHF. Written as DNA, the CDR3 is TGTGCCAGCAGTTTAGACAGAGGAGACAATCAGCCCCAGCATTTT.

The J gene is TRBJ1-1, the V gene TRBV5-1; unclear D gene. The ends were cut back, 2 bases at V and 4 bases at J, with 12 bases in the middle. Germline V CDR1 and CDR2: SGHRS, YFSETQ. The CDR3 runs 14 residues. CDR3: CASSLLDFGTEAFF. CDR3 DNA sequence: TGCGCCAGCAGCTTACTAGACTTTGGCACTGAAGCTTTCTTT.

The rearrangement joins TRBV4-2 to TRBJ1-2; the D gene is possibly TRBD1 (5 bases). V dropped 4 bases and J dropped 2 bases, with 14 bases sitting between them. The germline V gene encodes CDR1 LGHNA and CDR2 YNFKEQ. The CDR3 sequence is 15 residues long. The DNA for the CDR3 is TGTGCCAGCAGCCTCCCAGGGAACCCAAACTATGGCTACACCTTC. Translating gives CASSLPGNPNYGYTF.

V is TRBV15 and J is TRBJ2-1, with TRBD1 matching 8 bases. From germline, CDR1 is LNHNV and CDR2 YYDKDF (reference sequence). V shed 2 bases and J 7 bases; nucleotides not matched to a gene: 4. The CDR3 is 14 residues long. The CDR3 loop reads CATSRQGARNEQFF. The CDR3 coding sequence is TGTGCCACCAGCAGACAGGGGGCGCGTAATGAGCAGTTCTTC.

The V call is TRBV29-1, the J call TRBJ1-4, with a possible D match to TRBD1 (6 bases). The length of the CDR3 is 15 residues. Trimming cost V 1 base and J 4 bases, with 13 bases left between them. Looked up from germline, CDR1 is SQVTM and CDR2 is ANQGSEA. The CDR3 here is CSVEGGTPFNEKLFF. CDR3 sequence (DNA): TGCAGCGTTGAAGGAGGGACACCTTTTAATGAAAAACTGTTTTTT.

CDR3 bases: TGCGCCAGTTCTTATAGCGGGGCATACAATGAGCAGTTCTTC. Translating it yields CASSYSGAYNEQFF. The J gene is TRBJ2-1, the V gene TRBV5-1; 8 bases map to TRBD2. This CDR3 has 14 residues. Germline-derived CDR1 and CDR2 are SGHRS and YFSETQ. The V segment lost 8 bases and the J segment 4 bases; nucleotides outside the gene matches: 8. The full variable domain, rest sourced from reference TRBV5-1 and TRBJ2-1, is KAGVTQTPRYLIKTRGQQVTLSCSPISGHRSVSWYQQTPGQGLQFLFEYFSETQRNKGNFPGRFSGRQFSNSRSEMNVSTLELGDSALYLCASSYSGAYNEQFFGPGTRLTVL.

The chain employs TRBV9 and TRBJ1-4; 8 bases fit TRBD1. The CDR3 length is 15 residues. Germline V lookup: CDR1 SGDLS, CDR2 YYNGEE. V shed 2 bases and J 4 bases; nucleotides not matched to a gene: 4. Here the CDR3 reads CASSVGQGGNEKLFF. Written as DNA, the CDR3 is TGTGCCAGCAGCGTCGGACAGGGCGGTAATGAAAAACTGTTTTTT.

The chain has TRBV6-4 and TRBJ2-6; no firm D call. Germline CDR1 MRHNA, CDR2 SNTAGT. The CDR3 runs to 15 residues. Between the trimmed V and J ends, which lost 3 bases and 0 bases, there was a span of 6 bases. The CDR3 sequence: CASSEKASGANVLTF. CDR3 nucleotide sequence: TGTGCCAGCAGTGAAAAAGCCTCTGGGGCCAACGTCCTGACTTTC.

CDR3 coding DNA: TGTGCCAGCAGCTTGGGGGTGATCTCGGACTTAGCCAAAAACATTCAGTACTTC. Its protein is CASSLGVISDLAKNIQYF. The gene calls are TRBV5-8 and TRBJ2-4, with D tentatively TRBD2 (5 bases). The CDR3 is 18 residues long. V lost 0 bases to trimming and J lost 0 bases, with 16 bases between them. Germline V CDR1 and CDR2: SGHTS, YDEGEE.

The rearrangement joins TRBV19 to TRBJ1-1; D perhaps matches TRBD1 (6 bases). Trimming cost V 3 bases and J 0 bases, with 17 bases left between them. This CDR3 is 17 amino acids long. Germline V gene lookup returns CDR1 LNHDA and CDR2 SQIVND (reference sequence). The CDR3 protein is CASSIGTLLGVNTEAFF. The CDR3 nucleotides read TGTGCCAGTAGTATTGGGACACTCCTTGGTGTGAACACTGAAGCTTTCTTT.

This sequence joins TRBV27 and TRBJ2-1; D might be TRBD1 (6 bases). This CDR3 has 12 residues. The V and J ends lost 2 bases and 12 bases respectively, with 11 bases between them. CDR1 and CDR2 (germline): MNHEY, SMNVEV (reference sequence). This CDR3 reads CASSLKTGRQFF. The DNA for the CDR3 is TGTGCCAGCAGTTTAAAAACAGGGAGGCAGTTCTTC.

This clone was seen only a few times. V usage is TRBV4-2 and J usage is TRBJ1-2, with D unclear. This CDR3 has 12 residues. The V and J ends lost 6 bases and 6 bases respectively, with 11 bases between them. The germline V gene has CDR1 LGHNA and CDR2 YNFKEQ. The CDR3 sequence: CASSPGDDGYTF. In nucleotides, the CDR3 is TGTGCCAGCAGTCCGGGAGATGATGGCTACACCTTC.

The chain has TRBV14 and TRBJ2-1; 13 bases align to TRBD2. Germline values: CDR1 SGHDN, CDR2 FVKESK. Trimming cost V 4 bases and J 0 bases; bases outside gene matches: 12. This CDR3 is built from 20 residues. The CDR3 spells CASSPRLGLAGSSSYNEQFF. In DNA form, the CDR3 reads TGTGCCAGCAGCCCGAGGTTGGGACTAGCGGGGTCTAGCTCCTACAATGAGCAGTTCTTC.

This clone has just a few counts. The V call is TRBV7-2, the J call TRBJ2-1, with 10 bases identical to TRBD2. V lost 3 bases and J lost 10; bases outside the gene matches: 9. CDR1 SGHTA and CDR2 FQGNSA come from the germline V gene. This CDR3 is built from 15 residues. The CDR3 loop reads CASSFSASGSREQFF. The DNA of the CDR3 is TGTGCCAGCAGCTTTTCGGCTAGCGGGAGTCGGGAGCAGTTCTTC. Full variable domain (outside the CDR3, taken from reference TRBV7-2 and TRBJ2-1): GAGVSQSPSNKVTEKGKDVELRCDPISGHTALYWYRQSLGQGLEFLIYFQGNSAPDKSGLPSDRFSAERTGGSVSTLTIQRTQQEDSAVYLCASSFSASGSREQFFGPGTRLTVL.

This clone was found once. V gene TRBV7-2 combines with J gene TRBJ2-4; perhaps TRBD1 as D (6 bases). The CDR3 is 18 amino acids. Germline V lookup: CDR1 SGHTA, CDR2 FQGNSA. V was pared by 1 base and J by 0 bases, with 16 bases between. This CDR3 is CASSLVGGQQLAKNIQYF. CDR3 bases: TGTGCCAGCAGCTTAGTAGGCGGACAGCAACTAGCCAAAAACATTCAGTACTTC. Full variable domain (missing parts from reference TRBV7-2 and TRBJ2-4): GAGVSQSPSNKVTEKGKDVELRCDPISGHTALYWYRQSLGQGLEFLIYFQGNSAPDKSGLPSDRFSAERTGGSVSTLTIQRTQQEDSAVYLCASSLVGGQQLAKNIQYFGAGTRLSVL.

V usage is TRBV4-1 and J usage is TRBJ1-2, with no clear D. V shed 0 bases and J shed 4 bases, with 12 bases lying between them. CDR1 is MGHRA, CDR2 YSYEKL, per germline. This CDR3 is built from 15 residues. This CDR3 reads CASSQDGREIYGYTF. As DNA, the CDR3 is TGCGCCAGCAGCCAAGATGGAAGGGAGATCTATGGCTACACCTTC.

The rearrangement links TRBV7-9 to TRBJ2-7; 9 bases line up with TRBD1. The CDR3 sequence is 14 residues long. V lost 5 bases and J lost 1; bases outside the gene matches: 3. Germline CDR1 reads SEHNR; CDR2 reads FQNEAQ (reference sequence). CDR3 in DNA: TGTGCCAGCAGCCCACAGGGGGCTTCCTACGAGCAGTACGTC. Amino acids: CASSPQGASYEQYV.

The J gene is TRBJ2-1, the V gene TRBV6-5, with 8 bases that match TRBD1. Germline values: CDR1 MNHEY, CDR2 SVGAGI. The CDR3 runs 13 residues. V was pared by 8 bases and J by 5 bases, with 5 bases of the junction left unmatched. DNA for the CDR3: TGTGCCAGCCAGGGACAGGCGGACAATGAGCAGTTCTTC. Protein sequence: CASQGQADNEQFF.

The rearrangement links TRBV6-5 to TRBJ2-5, with D hard to call. This CDR3 spans 11 amino acids. Germline loops: CDR1 MNHEY, CDR2 SVGAGI. Between the trimmed V and J ends, which lost 8 bases and 5 bases, there was a span of 9 bases. The CDR3 is CASCLEETQYF. The CDR3 DNA reads as TGTGCCAGCTGCCTAGAGGAGACCCAGTACTTC.

The V and J genes are TRBV29-1 and TRBJ1-2, with D possibly matching TRBD1 (5 bases). Germline CDR1 and CDR2: SQVTM and ANQGSEA. The CDR3 runs to 11 residues. V gave up 4 bases and J gave up 4 bases, with 7 bases separating them. The CDR3 spells CSVVDSYGYTF. CDR3 bases: TGCAGCGTTGTCGACAGCTATGGCTACACCTTC.